The 12 T cell receptor beta chains below all came from one sample that was sequenced in a study of T cells in tuberculosis. Sequencing was performed with immunoSEQ multiplex PCR; in TCRdb, only in-frame clones are kept and a portion is missing. The data show 55,000 to 60,000 clones, with 88% seen just once and 21% held by the top ten. Thawed, overnight-rested PBMC were stained with GMM-loaded CD1B tetramer, viability dye and anti-CD3, then sorted. CD1B tetramers were loaded with Rhodococcus equi-derived C32 glucose monomycolate. Material: CD1b-GMM tetramer-negative cells sorted from PBMCs. The origin of the receptors is an adult woman with latent tuberculosis.

This chain uses TRBV6-5 with TRBJ1-2; D perhaps matches TRBD1 (6 bases). V lost 8 bases and J 6 bases, leaving 13 bases between the germline ends. The germline gives CDR1 MNHEY, CDR2 SVGAGI. This CDR3 is 12 amino acids long. The CDR3 nucleotides are TGTGCCAGCTGGGGCAGGGGTGATGGCTACACCTTC. Translation gives CASWGRGDGYTF.

The chain combines TRBV14 with TRBJ1-2, with D maybe TRBD1 (6 bases). Per the germline V gene, CDR1 is SGHDN and CDR2 is FVKESK. The V end was cut by 4 bases, the J end by 7 bases, with 16 bases between. The CDR3 runs to 14 residues. The CDR3 region has the DNA TGTGCCAGCAGCCCGAACAGGGTGTTCGGTGGCTACACCTTC. This gives the protein CASSPNRVFGGYTF.

The rearrangement links TRBV5-1 to TRBJ2-7, with 7 bases fitting TRBD1. CDR1 and CDR2 from the germline V gene are SGHRS and YFSETQ. The trim removed 7 bases at V and 3 bases at J, leaving 16 bases unmatched. This CDR3 has 16 amino acids. The CDR3 sequence: CASGGSTGTVNYEQYF. CDR3 in DNA: TGCGCCAGCGGGGGCTCAACCGGGACAGTGAACTACGAGCAGTACTTC.

The chain couples TRBV7-2 to TRBJ1-2; 10 positions agree with TRBD1. The CDR3 has 13 residues. Germline assignment: CDR1 SGHTA and CDR2 FQGNSA. The CDR3 spells CGTGGSTNYGYTF. The CDR3, as DNA: TGTGGGACAGGGGGTTCAACTAACTATGGCTACACCTTC.

The V call is TRBV11-2, the J call TRBJ2-7, with 7 bases fitting TRBD2. V lost 4 bases, J lost 6 bases, and 9 bases stayed unmatched. The CDR3 consists of 14 residues. CDR1 SGHAT and CDR2 FQNNGV come from the germline V gene. As DNA, the CDR3 is TGTGCCAGCAGCTCGGGACGGGGGGAGGTCGAGCAGTACTTC. Its translation is CASSSGRGEVEQYF.

The chain couples TRBV4-1 to TRBJ1-5, with D tentatively TRBD1 (6 bases). Germline V CDR1 and CDR2: MGHRA, YSYEKL. CDR3 length: 15 residues. V lost 1 base and J 5 bases, leaving 12 bases between the germline ends. CDR3 region: CASSQAPGGDQPQHF. The DNA of the CDR3 is TGCGCCAGCAGCCAAGCACCGGGGGGCGATCAGCCCCAGCATTTT.

The chain uses TRBV10-3 and TRBJ1-2, with 9 bases lining up with TRBD1. Per germline, CDR1 ENHRY and CDR2 SYGVKD. V gave up 8 bases and J gave up 13 bases; unmatched junction bases: 14. The CDR3 consists of 13 residues. This CDR3 is CAIGPGQGRPGTF. CDR3 nucleotide sequence: TGTGCCATCGGACCGGGACAGGGCCGTCCCGGCACCTTC.

This chain uses TRBV11-3 with TRBJ2-3; 10 bases agree with TRBD2. The length of the CDR3 is 16 residues. With 1 base clipped from V and 2 bases from J, the junction kept 3 bases outside the gene matches. The germline V gene has CDR1 SGHNT and CDR2 YENEEA. The CDR3 DNA reads TGTGCCAGCAGCTTAGGGCTAGCGGGAGTCACAGATACGCAGTATTTT. It yields the protein CASSLGLAGVTDTQYF.

This chain connects TRBV4-1 to TRBJ1-2; 9 positions match TRBD1. Germline CDR1 and CDR2: MGHRA and YSYEKL. CDR3 length: 15 residues. V was pared by 1 base and J by 2 bases, with 2 bases of the junction left unmatched. CDR3 bases: TGCGCCAGCAGCCAAGTGACAGGGGGAAACTATGGCTACACCTTC. It specifies CASSQVTGGNYGYTF.

The DNA of the CDR3 is TGTGCCAGCAGCCCCCCCTTAGCGGGAAATACGCAGTATTTT. Its protein product is CASSPPLAGNTQYF. The chain recombines TRBV9 with TRBJ2-3; 8 positions match TRBD2. The germline CDR1 and CDR2 sequences are SGDLS and YYNGEE. The CDR3 contains 14 residues. Trimming took 4 bases from V and 7 from J; bases not matched to a gene: 8.

This chain links TRBV19 with TRBJ2-3; no reliable D call. V lost 3 bases and J lost 3, with 10 bases in between. CDR1 LNHDA and CDR2 SQIVND come from the germline V gene (reference sequence). CDR3 length equals 14 residues. The CDR3 reads CASSILTETDTQYF. Here the CDR3 DNA reads TGTGCCAGTAGTATCCTGACTGAAACAGATACGCAGTATTTT. Full variable domain (remainder filled in from reference TRBV19 and TRBJ2-3): DGGITQSPKYLFRKEGQNVTLSCEQNLNHDAMYWYRQDPGQGLRLIYYSQIVNDFQKGDIAEGYSVSREKKESFPLTVTSAQKNPTAFYLCASSILTETDTQYFGPGTRLTVL.

The chain has TRBV5-6 and TRBJ1-1, with TRBD1 identical over 9 bases. CDR1 and CDR2 (germline): SGHDT, YYEEEE. The junction had 8 bases not matched to a gene; V was cut back by 4 bases and J by 4 bases. The CDR3 is made up of 15 amino acids. CDR3 protein: CASSSLQGAPTEAFF. In DNA, the CDR3 is TGTGCCAGCAGCAGCCTACAGGGGGCGCCCACTGAAGCTTTCTTT.